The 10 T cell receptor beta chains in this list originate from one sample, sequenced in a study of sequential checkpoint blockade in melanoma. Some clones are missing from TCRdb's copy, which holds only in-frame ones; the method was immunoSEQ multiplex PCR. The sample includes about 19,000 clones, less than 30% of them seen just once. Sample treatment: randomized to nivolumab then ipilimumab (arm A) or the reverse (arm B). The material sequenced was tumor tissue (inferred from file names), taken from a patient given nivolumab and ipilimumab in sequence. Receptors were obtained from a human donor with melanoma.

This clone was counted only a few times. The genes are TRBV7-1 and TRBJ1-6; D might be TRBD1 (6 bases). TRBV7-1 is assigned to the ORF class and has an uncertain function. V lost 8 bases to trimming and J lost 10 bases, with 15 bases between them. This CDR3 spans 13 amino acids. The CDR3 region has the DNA TGTGCCAGCCCTAAGGACAGCGGCTCACCCCTCCACTTT. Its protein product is CASPKDSGSPLHF.

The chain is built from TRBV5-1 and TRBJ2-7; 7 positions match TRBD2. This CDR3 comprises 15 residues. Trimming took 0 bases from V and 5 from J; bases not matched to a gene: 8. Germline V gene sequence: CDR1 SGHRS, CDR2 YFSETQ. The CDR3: CASSLDGGSTNEQYF. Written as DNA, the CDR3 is TGCGCCAGCAGCTTGGATGGCGGGAGTACGAACGAGCAGTACTTC.

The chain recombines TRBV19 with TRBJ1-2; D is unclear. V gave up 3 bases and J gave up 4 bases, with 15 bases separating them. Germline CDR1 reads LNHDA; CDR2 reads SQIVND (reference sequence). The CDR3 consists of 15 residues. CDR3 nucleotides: TGTGCCAGTAGTATCGGCCAAATAGCTCGCTATGGCTACACCTTC. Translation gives CASSIGQIARYGYTF. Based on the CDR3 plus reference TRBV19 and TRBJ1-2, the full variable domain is DGGITQSPKYLFRKEGQNVTLSCEQNLNHDAMYWYRQDPGQGLRLIYYSQIVNDFQKGDIAEGYSVSREKKESFPLTVTSAQKNPTAFYLCASSIGQIARYGYTFGSGTRLTVV.

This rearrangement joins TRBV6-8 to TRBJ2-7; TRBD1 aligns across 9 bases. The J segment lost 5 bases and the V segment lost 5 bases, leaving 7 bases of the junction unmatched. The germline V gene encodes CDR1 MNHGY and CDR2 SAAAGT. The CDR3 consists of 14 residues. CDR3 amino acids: CASSPGQGSDEQYF. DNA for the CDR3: TGTGCCAGCAGTCCCGGACAGGGGAGCGACGAGCAGTACTTC.

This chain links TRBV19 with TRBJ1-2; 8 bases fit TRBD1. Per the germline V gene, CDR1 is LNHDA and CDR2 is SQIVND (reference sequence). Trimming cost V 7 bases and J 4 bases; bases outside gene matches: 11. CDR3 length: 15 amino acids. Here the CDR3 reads CASTSTSTGAYGYTF. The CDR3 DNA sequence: TGTGCCAGTACCTCAACCTCGACAGGGGCCTATGGCTACACCTTC.

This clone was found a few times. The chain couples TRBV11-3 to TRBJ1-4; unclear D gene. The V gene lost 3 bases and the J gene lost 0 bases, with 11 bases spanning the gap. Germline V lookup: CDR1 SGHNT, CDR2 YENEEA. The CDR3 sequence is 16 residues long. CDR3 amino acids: CASSFLPGATNEKLFF. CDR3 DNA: TGTGCCAGCAGCTTTCTCCCAGGTGCAACTAATGAAAAACTGTTTTTT.

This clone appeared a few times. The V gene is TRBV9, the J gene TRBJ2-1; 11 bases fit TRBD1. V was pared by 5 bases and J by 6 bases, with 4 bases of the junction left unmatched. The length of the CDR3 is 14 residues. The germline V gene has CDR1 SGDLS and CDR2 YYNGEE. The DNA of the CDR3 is TGTGCCAGCAGAGCCGGGACAGGGGGCAATGAGCAGTTCTTC. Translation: CASRAGTGGNEQFF.

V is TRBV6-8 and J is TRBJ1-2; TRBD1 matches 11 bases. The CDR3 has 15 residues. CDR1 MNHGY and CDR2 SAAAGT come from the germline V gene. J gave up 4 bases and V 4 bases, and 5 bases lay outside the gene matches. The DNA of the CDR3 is TGTGCCAGCAGTTCGGGGACAGGGGGGGGCTATGGCTACACCTTC. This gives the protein CASSSGTGGGYGYTF.

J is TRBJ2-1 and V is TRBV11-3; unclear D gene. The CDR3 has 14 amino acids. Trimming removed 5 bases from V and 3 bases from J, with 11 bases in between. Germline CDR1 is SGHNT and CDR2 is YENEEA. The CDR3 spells CASSPDTLYNEQFF. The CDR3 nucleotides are TGTGCCAGCAGCCCCGACACGCTCTACAATGAGCAGTTCTTC.

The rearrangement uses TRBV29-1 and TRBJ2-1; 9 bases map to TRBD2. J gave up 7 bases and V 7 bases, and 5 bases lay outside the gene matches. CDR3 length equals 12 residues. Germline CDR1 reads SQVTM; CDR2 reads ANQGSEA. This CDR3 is CSGSGGWNEQFF. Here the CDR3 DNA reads TGCAGCGGTAGCGGGGGCTGGAATGAGCAGTTCTTC.